Listed below are T cell receptor beta chains from one sample, sequenced in a study of tumor-infiltrating lymphocytes in primary liver carcinoma. TCRdb re-derived calls from the multiplex PCR reads in MiXCR, one entry per CDR3 protein. The sample gives around 70,000 distinct CDR3 sequences, 60% to 80% of which show up once; around a quarter is in the top ten. Sequenced: liver tumor tissue from sampling region 4. Source of these receptors: a man in his forties or fifties with primary liver carcinoma and hepatitis B virus infection. CDR3s include the opening cysteine and the closing phenylalanine or tryptophan. D genes are given only for firm matches. Where a row states a size, it is once, few, many or the class of an expanded clone; other rows omit it.

clone_size,j_call,d_call,v_call,cdr3_aa,cdr3_nt
.,TRBJ2-7,TRBD2,TRBV29-1,CSDELQREGPYKQYF,TGCAGCGATGAGTTGCAGCGGGAGGGCCCTTACAAGCAGTACTTC
.,TRBJ1-6,.,TRBV11-2,CADSLGVPGEGSPLHF,TGTGCCGACAGCTTAGGGGTCCCTGGAGAAGGTTCACCCCTCCACTTT
.,TRBJ1-3,.,TRBV11-2,CTTAQGAGNTIYF,TGTACCACAGCCCAGGGAGCTGGAAACACCATATATTTC
once,TRBJ2-1,.,TRBV29-1,CSVGGPTSDVGNEQLF,TGCAGCGTTGGGGGACCCACTAGTGATGTGGGCAATGAGCAGCTCTTC
.,TRBJ2-5,.,TRBV29-1,CSVGTRETQYF,TGCAGCGTTGGTACACGAGAGACCCAGTACTTC
.,TRBJ2-3,.,TRBV7-8,CASPTVQSTDTQYF,TGTGCCAGCCCGACAGTCCAAAGCACAGATACGCAGTATTTT
.,TRBJ1-1,.,TRBV28,CASSSSLVSGLNPNIEAFF,TGTGCCAGCAGTTCCTCTCTTGTATCGGGGCTTAACCCGAACATTGAAGCTTTCTTT
once,TRBJ2-5,TRBD2,TRBV6-5,CASSLGTSGKTQCF,TGTGCCAGCAGCCTAGGGACTAGCGGGAAGACCCAGTGTTTC
.,TRBJ1-2,.,TRBV11-2,CASGERNTTCGYIF,TGTGCCAGCGGAGAGAGGAACACCACCTGTGGCTACATCTTC
.,TRBJ1-2,.,TRBV29-1,CRAGDKGDLDYGYTF,TGCCGCGCCGGGGACAAGGGAGACCTGGACTATGGCTACACCTTC
.,TRBJ2-2,.,TRBV12-3/TRBV12-4,CASSLRDTFTGELVF,TGTGCCAGCAGTTTAAGGGACACTTTCACTGGGGAGCTGGTTTTT
.,TRBJ2-6,.,TRBV24-1,CATSTVISGANVLTF,TGTGCCACCAGTACAGTGATCTCTGGGGCCAACGTCCTGACTTTC
few,TRBJ2-7,.,TRBV28,CAGSTANVGGGWRYEQYF,TGTGCCGGCAGTACAGCCAATGTGGGGGGCGGGTGGAGATACGAGCAGTACTTC
.,TRBJ2-3,.,TRBV20-1,CSARATLFTETQYF,TGCAGTGCTAGAGCCACACTCTTCACAGAAACGCAGTATTTT
.,TRBJ1-1,.,TRBV29-1,CSAAAGMNTETFF,TGCAGCGCTGCGGCGGGTATGAACACTGAAACTTTCTTT
.,TRBJ1-1,.,TRBV6-5,CASSIDDSNTEAFF,TGTGCCAGCAGTATCGACGATTCGAACACTGAGGCTTTCTTT
.,TRBJ2-7,.,TRBV19,CSSSIMGYEQYF,TGTTCCAGTAGTATAATGGGATACGAGCAGTACTTC
.,TRBJ1-2,.,TRBV15,CATSKADYGYTF,TGTGCCACCAGCAAGGCGGACTATGGCTACACCTTC
few,TRBJ2-1,TRBD2,TRBV2,CASHRGSSNEQFF,TGTGCCAGCCACCGCGGGAGTAGTAATGAGCAGTTCTTC
.,TRBJ1-2,TRBD1,TRBV4-1,CTRSQVEGAGYYGYTF,TGCACCAGGAGCCAAGTGGAGGGGGCAGGATACTATGGCTACACCTTC
many,TRBJ2-7,TRBD1,TRBV6-1,CASSEMGTGHYEQYF,TGTGCCAGCAGTGAAATGGGGACAGGTCACTACGAGCAGTACTTC
few,TRBJ2-2,.,TRBV24-1,CATRNRESGELFF,TGTGCCACCAGGAACAGGGAATCCGGGGAGCTGTTTTTT
.,TRBJ1-6,.,TRBV5-5,CANSLVGRSSYNSPLHF,TGTGCCAACAGCTTGGTGGGTAGGAGCTCCTATAATTCACCCCTCCACTTT
.,TRBJ2-2,.,TRBV11-2,CACSTNTGGLFF,TGTGCCTGCAGCACGAACACCGGGGGGCTGTTTTTT
once,TRBJ2-7,.,TRBV21-1,CAISKGGQGPYEQYF,TGTGCCATCAGCAAAGGGGGACAGGGCCCCTACGAGCAGTACTTC
many,TRBJ1-2,.,TRBV4-1,CASSQSYPQNYGYTF,TGCGCCAGCAGCCAGAGCTATCCCCAAAACTATGGCTACACCTTC
many,TRBJ2-7,TRBD2,TRBV29-1,CSVPTGTSTHEQYF,TGCAGCGTGCCCACCGGGACTAGTACCCACGAGCAGTACTTC
.,TRBJ2-2,.,TRBV11-2,CASSVDRGGVRPDTGELFF,TGTGCCAGCAGCGTAGATCGAGGGGGAGTGCGCCCGGACACCGGGGAGCTTTTTTTT
many,TRBJ1-4,.,TRBV5-6,CASSLGRTNFNEKLFF,TGTGCCAGCAGCTTGGGCAGGACGAATTTTAATGAAAAACTGTTTTTT
.,TRBJ1-2,.,TRBV29-1,CSVEDLRTEASGYTF,TGCAGCGTTGAAGATCTGAGGACAGAGGCATCTGGCTACACCTTC
.,TRBJ1-2,TRBD1,TRBV29-1,CSARGGGLGYTF,TGCAGCGCCCGCGGAGGGGGCCTTGGCTACACCTTC
once,TRBJ2-2,.,TRBV12-3/TRBV12-4,CASSHRTAGELFF,TGTGCCAGTAGTCACAGGACAGCCGGGGAGCTGTTTTTT
.,TRBJ2-2,TRBD2,TRBV6-1,CASSALEGGPNIGELFF,TGTGCCAGCAGTGCGTTAGAGGGAGGGCCGAACATCGGGGAGCTGTTTTTT
many,TRBJ2-7,TRBD1,TRBV2,CASGQGAISYEQYF,TGTGCCAGCGGACAGGGGGCGATCTCCTACGAGCAGTACTTC
.,TRBJ1-4,.,TRBV13,CASSLRSAEKRFF,TGTGCCAGTAGCTTAAGGAGCGCGGAAAAACGGTTTTTT
once,TRBJ2-1,TRBD2,TRBV6-5,CASSAGESSYSEQFF,TGTGCCAGCAGCGCGGGGGAGAGCTCCTACAGTGAGCAGTTCTTC
many,TRBJ2-2,.,TRBV12-3/TRBV12-4,CASSLGASRTGELFF,TGTGCCAGCAGTTTGGGCGCCTCGAGAACCGGGGAGCTGTTTTTT
.,TRBJ1-1,.,TRBV4-1,CTSSPDMNTEAFF,TGCACCAGCAGCCCAGACATGAACACTGAAGCTTTCTTT
few,TRBJ2-3,.,TRBV18,CASSLLSGVTDTQYF,TGTGCCAGCTCACTTCTGTCGGGAGTAACGGATACGCAGTATTTT
.,TRBJ2-1,.,TRBV14,CTSGQDGSFYNEQFF,TGTACCAGCGGCCAAGATGGGAGTTTCTACAATGAGCAGTTCTTC
once,TRBJ2-2,.,TRBV12-5,CVSGLVPQGIGELFF,TGTGTTAGTGGTTTGGTCCCACAGGGCATCGGGGAGCTGTTTTTT
.,TRBJ1-2,TRBD1,TRBV29-1,CSVTVGTDLNYGYTF,TGCAGCGTTACTGTTGGGACAGACCTTAACTATGGCTACACCTTC